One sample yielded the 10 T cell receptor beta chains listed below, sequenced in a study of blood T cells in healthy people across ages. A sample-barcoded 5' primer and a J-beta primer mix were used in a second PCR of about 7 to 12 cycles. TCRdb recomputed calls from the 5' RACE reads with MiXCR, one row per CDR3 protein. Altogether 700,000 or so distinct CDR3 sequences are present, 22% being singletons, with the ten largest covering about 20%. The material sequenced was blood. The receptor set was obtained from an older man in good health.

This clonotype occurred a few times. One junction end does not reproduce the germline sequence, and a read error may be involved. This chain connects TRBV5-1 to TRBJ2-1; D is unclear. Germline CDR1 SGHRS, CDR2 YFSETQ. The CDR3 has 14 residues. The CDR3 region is CVSSFNAEYGEQFF. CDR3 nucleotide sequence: TGCGTCAGCAGCTTTAATGCAGAGTACGGTGAGCAGTTCTTC.

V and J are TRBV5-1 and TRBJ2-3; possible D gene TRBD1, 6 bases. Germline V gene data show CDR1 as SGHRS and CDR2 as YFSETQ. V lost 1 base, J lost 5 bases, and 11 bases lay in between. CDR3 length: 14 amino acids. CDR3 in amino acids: CASSLRDNKDTQYF. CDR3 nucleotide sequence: TGCGCCAGCAGCTTGAGGGACAATAAAGATACGCAGTATTTT.

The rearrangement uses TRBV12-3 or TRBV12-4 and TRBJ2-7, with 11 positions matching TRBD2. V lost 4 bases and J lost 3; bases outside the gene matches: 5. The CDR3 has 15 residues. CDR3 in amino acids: CASSSGTSGLYEQYV. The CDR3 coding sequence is TGTGCCAGCAGTTCCGGGACTAGCGGTCTCTACGAGCAGTACGTC.

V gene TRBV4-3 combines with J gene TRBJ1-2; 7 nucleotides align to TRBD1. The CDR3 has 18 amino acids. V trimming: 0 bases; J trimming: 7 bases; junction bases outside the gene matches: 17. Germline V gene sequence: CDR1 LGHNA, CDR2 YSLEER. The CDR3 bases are TGCGCCAGCAGCCAAGAAGAAGGTATGTTCGGGACAGAGTTTGGCTACACCTTC. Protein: CASSQEEGMFGTEFGYTF.

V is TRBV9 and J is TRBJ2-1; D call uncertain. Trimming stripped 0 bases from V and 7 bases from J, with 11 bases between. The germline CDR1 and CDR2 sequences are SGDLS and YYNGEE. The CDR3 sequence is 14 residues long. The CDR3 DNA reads TGTGCCAGCAGCGTAGAGGGTGTGGGGAATGAGCAGTTCTTC. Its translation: CASSVEGVGNEQFF. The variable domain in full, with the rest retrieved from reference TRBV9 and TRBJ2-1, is DSGVTQTPKHLITATGQRVTLRCSPRSGDLSVYWYQQSLDQGLQFLIQYYNGEERAKGNILERFSAQQFPDLHSELNLSSLELGDSALYFCASSVEGVGNEQFFGPGTRLTVL.

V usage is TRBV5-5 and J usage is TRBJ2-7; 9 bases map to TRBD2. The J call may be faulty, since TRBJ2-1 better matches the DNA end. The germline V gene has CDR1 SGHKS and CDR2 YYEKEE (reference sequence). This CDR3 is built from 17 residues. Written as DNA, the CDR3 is TGTGCCAGCAGCTTGGCTTATCGGCCTAGCGGGATCGGTGAGCAGTTCTTC. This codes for CASSLAYRPSGIGEQFF.

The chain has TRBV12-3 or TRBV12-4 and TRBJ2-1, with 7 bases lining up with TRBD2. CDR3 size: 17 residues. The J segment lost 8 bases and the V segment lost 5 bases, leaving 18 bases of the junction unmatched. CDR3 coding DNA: TGTGCCAGCAGTAAACAAGGGAGGGCTGGAATTTTAGATGAGCAGTTCTTC. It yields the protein CASSKQGRAGILDEQFF.

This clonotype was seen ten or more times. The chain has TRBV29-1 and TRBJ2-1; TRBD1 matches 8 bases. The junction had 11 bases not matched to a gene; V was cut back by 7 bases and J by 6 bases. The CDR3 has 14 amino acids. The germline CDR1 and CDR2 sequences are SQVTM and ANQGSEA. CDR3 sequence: CSGPGRTGCNEQFF. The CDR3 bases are TGCAGCGGACCCGGAAGGACAGGGTGCAATGAGCAGTTCTTC.

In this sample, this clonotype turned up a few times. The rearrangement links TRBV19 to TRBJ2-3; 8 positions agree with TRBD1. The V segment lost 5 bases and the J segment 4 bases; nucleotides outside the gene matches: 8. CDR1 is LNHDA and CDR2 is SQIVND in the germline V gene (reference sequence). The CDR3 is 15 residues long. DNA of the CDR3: TGTGCCAGTAGTCCAGCAGGGACAGGATCAGATACGCAGTATTTT. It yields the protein CASSPAGTGSDTQYF.

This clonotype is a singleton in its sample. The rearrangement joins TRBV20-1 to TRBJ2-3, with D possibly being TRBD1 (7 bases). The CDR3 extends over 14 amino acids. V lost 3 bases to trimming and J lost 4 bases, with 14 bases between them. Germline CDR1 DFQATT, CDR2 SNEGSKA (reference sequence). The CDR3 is CSASQGGVADTQYF. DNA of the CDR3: TGCAGTGCTAGTCAGGGGGGAGTAGCAGATACGCAGTATTTT.